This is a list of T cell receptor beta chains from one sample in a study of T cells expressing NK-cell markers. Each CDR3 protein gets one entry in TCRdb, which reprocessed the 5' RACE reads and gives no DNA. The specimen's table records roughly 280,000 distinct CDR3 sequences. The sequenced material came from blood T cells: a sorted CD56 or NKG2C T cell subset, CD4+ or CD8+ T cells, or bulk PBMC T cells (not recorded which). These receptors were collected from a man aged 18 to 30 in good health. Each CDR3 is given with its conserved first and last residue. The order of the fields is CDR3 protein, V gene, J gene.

CDR3aa: CSARDRVAGNQPQHF; v_gene: TRBV20-1; j_gene: TRBJ1-5
CDR3aa: CATTDRESNEQFF; v_gene: TRBV10-3; j_gene: TRBJ2-1
CDR3aa: CASRWGSGMGKTQYF; v_gene: TRBV7-2; j_gene: TRBJ2-5
CDR3aa: CSARDPADPTNTGELFF; v_gene: TRBV20-1; j_gene: TRBJ2-2
CDR3aa: CASTLSGPMNTEAFF; v_gene: TRBV12-3/TRBV12-4; j_gene: TRBJ1-1
CDR3aa: CASSYSGGVYTDTQYF; v_gene: TRBV6-5; j_gene: TRBJ2-3
CDR3aa: CASSLGIVSYNEQFF; v_gene: TRBV5-1; j_gene: TRBJ2-1
CDR3aa: CASRANLETQYF; v_gene: TRBV6-5; j_gene: TRBJ2-5
CDR3aa: CASSYRAFTGELFF; v_gene: TRBV6-5; j_gene: TRBJ2-2
CDR3aa: CATTTGQLPYNEQFF; v_gene: TRBV6-2/TRBV6-3; j_gene: TRBJ2-1
CDR3aa: CSARMEGSTDTQYF; v_gene: TRBV20-1; j_gene: TRBJ2-3
CDR3aa: CASSIDPTDNEQFF; v_gene: TRBV7-2; j_gene: TRBJ2-1
CDR3aa: CASSPSYTQYF; v_gene: TRBV7-2; j_gene: TRBJ2-3
CDR3aa: CASSLPGKDTGELFF; v_gene: TRBV11-2; j_gene: TRBJ2-2
CDR3aa: CASSDHVGPQYF; v_gene: TRBV6-4; j_gene: TRBJ2-3
CDR3aa: CASSSVLSSYEQYF; v_gene: TRBV6-2/TRBV6-3; j_gene: TRBJ2-7
CDR3aa: CASSLEVPGSYNEQFF; v_gene: TRBV5-1; j_gene: TRBJ2-1
CDR3aa: CATSNRDFGETQYF; v_gene: TRBV15; j_gene: TRBJ2-5
CDR3aa: CASSLSVSSYNEQFF; v_gene: TRBV3-1; j_gene: TRBJ2-1
CDR3aa: CASSQVGVLFF; v_gene: TRBV7-9; j_gene: TRBJ2-1
CDR3aa: CASSQLTGGTNEQFF; v_gene: TRBV3-1; j_gene: TRBJ2-1
CDR3aa: CSARDSGQGGQPQHF; v_gene: TRBV20-1; j_gene: TRBJ1-5
CDR3aa: CATSRGPMGGNEQFF; v_gene: TRBV15; j_gene: TRBJ2-1
CDR3aa: CASSQNDYYEQYF; v_gene: TRBV5-4; j_gene: TRBJ2-7
CDR3aa: CSASQPWGTDTQYF; v_gene: TRBV20-1; j_gene: TRBJ2-3
CDR3aa: CASAGGSRGETQYF; v_gene: TRBV25-1; j_gene: TRBJ2-5
CDR3aa: CASRQVGNEQFF; v_gene: TRBV19; j_gene: TRBJ2-1
CDR3aa: CASRPALRVDQPQHF; v_gene: TRBV27; j_gene: TRBJ1-5
CDR3aa: CASSALSGLADTDTQYF; v_gene: TRBV6-1; j_gene: TRBJ2-3
CDR3aa: CASSQYQAALNSPLHF; v_gene: TRBV6-1; j_gene: TRBJ1-6
CDR3aa: CASRQGAAGETQYF; v_gene: TRBV5-5; j_gene: TRBJ2-5
CDR3aa: CASRAKRAPGPYEQYF; v_gene: TRBV27; j_gene: TRBJ2-7
CDR3aa: CASSFVWTGGSGANVLTF; v_gene: TRBV5-5; j_gene: TRBJ2-6
CDR3aa: CASTKTGTGTFYEQYF; v_gene: TRBV18; j_gene: TRBJ2-7
CDR3aa: CATSTRAGPTDTQYF; v_gene: TRBV15; j_gene: TRBJ2-3
CDR3aa: CATELRETQYF; v_gene: TRBV24-1; j_gene: TRBJ2-5
CDR3aa: CSARGPVEAGAQYF; v_gene: TRBV20-1; j_gene: TRBJ2-5
CDR3aa: CASSPRSLVFSTDTQYF; v_gene: TRBV7-8; j_gene: TRBJ2-3
CDR3aa: CASSIETGYTEAFF; v_gene: TRBV19; j_gene: TRBJ1-1
CDR3aa: CASSSGPGGNEQFF; v_gene: TRBV11-2; j_gene: TRBJ2-1
CDR3aa: CASSKTYYNEQFF; v_gene: TRBV21-1; j_gene: TRBJ2-1
CDR3aa: CASRSGTLSTDTQYF; v_gene: TRBV7-2; j_gene: TRBJ2-3
CDR3aa: CASSQGGQGSYNEQFF; v_gene: TRBV4-3; j_gene: TRBJ2-1
CDR3aa: CALCGIGYQQYF; v_gene: TRBV6-5; j_gene: TRBJ2-7
CDR3aa: CASSYLLTGGISYNEQFF; v_gene: TRBV6-5; j_gene: TRBJ2-1
CDR3aa: CASSSTSGRALVSETQYF; v_gene: TRBV6-2/TRBV6-3; j_gene: TRBJ2-5
CDR3aa: CASSLVGVGFDNEQFF; v_gene: TRBV11-2; j_gene: TRBJ2-1
CDR3aa: CSVDRGQGIEAFF; v_gene: TRBV29-1; j_gene: TRBJ1-1
CDR3aa: CSAIATSYGYTF; v_gene: TRBV20-1; j_gene: TRBJ1-2
CDR3aa: CATSGTGTYNEQFF; v_gene: TRBV24-1; j_gene: TRBJ2-1
CDR3aa: CASSLGTMLHRTYEQYF; v_gene: TRBV7-2; j_gene: TRBJ2-7
CDR3aa: CAWSVEGYGYTF; v_gene: TRBV30; j_gene: TRBJ1-2
CDR3aa: CASGRLAGTIRMQFF; v_gene: TRBV23-1; j_gene: TRBJ2-1
CDR3aa: CASTFGGGQFF; v_gene: TRBV5-5; j_gene: TRBJ2-1
CDR3aa: CASRAPEGGEQFF; v_gene: TRBV25-1; j_gene: TRBJ2-1